The clone carrying this T cell receptor beta chain was counted ten times or more. Trimming removed 4 bases from V and 3 bases from J, with 9 bases in between. CDR1 is MNHNS and CDR2 is SASEGT in the germline V gene. This CDR3 is 13 amino acids long. The data derive from a study of cytomegalovirus exposure and HLA in healthy donors. PCR employed 60 Vbeta and 13 Jbeta primers. Profiling relied on immunoSEQ multiplex PCR, and the TCRdb table lists in-frame clones only, not all of them. The profile shows some 120,000 clones, less than 80% of them singletons. The chain uses TRBV6-1 and TRBJ1-2; D remains ambiguous. Sequencing used PBMCs. The sequence came from a man aged 30 to 45 in good health and CMV-seronegative. CDR3 loop: CASSVDKYYGYTF. The CDR3 DNA reads TGTGCCAGCAGTGTAGACAAGTACTATGGCTACACCTTC.